This paragraph covers one TCR beta chain sequence. No antigen is known for it. Runs used v3.0 of the immunoSEQ assay and were done at survey level. The method was immunoSEQ multiplex PCR; TCRdb's version includes in-frame clones alone and lacks a portion of them. The sample carries tens of thousands of clones, about four fifths recorded once. With 0 bases removed from V and 0 bases from J, the gap between germline ends came to 13 bases. The CDR3 has 18 residues. Germline values: CDR1 SGHRS, CDR2 YFSETQ. This entry is derived from a study of long-term antiretroviral therapy in people with HIV. Study results and limitations: HIV repertoire CDR3 lengths ranged less widely than those of controls.

The sequenced sample was unsorted PBMCs, obtained 0.3 years after starting antiretroviral therapy. This sequence originates from a man aged 50-60 years with HIV. The chain joins TRBV5-1 to TRBJ2-6; D is uncertain. The CDR3 coding sequence is TGCGCCAGCAGCTTGGCCGGCGCAGGATACTCTGGGGCCAACGTCCTGACTTTC. Translating gives CASSLAGAGYSGANVLTF.